This T cell receptor (beta chain) derives from a study of cytomegalovirus exposure and HLA in healthy donors. Turning to this clone: Its antigen is unknown.

With 60 Vbeta and 13 Jbeta primers, the PCR was carried out. Libraries were prepared by immunoSEQ multiplex PCR; TCRdb keeps only in-frame clonotypes and omits some of them. The repertoire holds roughly 200,000 clones, about 80% seen once, with 0.58% in the top ten. Germline assignment: CDR1 SGHRS and CDR2 YFSETQ. Germline trimming cut 4 bases from V and 2 bases from J; bases unmatched to any gene: 9. There are 16 residues in the CDR3. Findings and limits, study-wide: Other equally common chains were less clonally expanded than HLA-associated TCR beta chains, a later analysis showed. There were around 160 TCR beta chains listed as cytomegalovirus-associated. The classifier reportedly diagnosed cytomegalovirus status with high specificity and sensitivity. CMV serostatus was the sole immune exposure data available.

Sequencing input: PBMCs. The sequence came from a woman aged 40 to 50 in good health and CMV-seronegative. This sequence joins TRBV5-1 and TRBJ2-3; 8 bases fit TRBD1. The CDR3 sequence is CASSPPTGAVTDTQYF. CDR3 nucleotide sequence: TGCGCCAGCAGCCCTCCGACAGGGGCAGTCACAGATACGCAGTATTTT.